Below, 23 T cell receptor beta chains from the same sample are listed, as sequenced in a study of T cells in Graves' hyperthyroidism and ophthalmopathy. RNA transcripts provided the source from which TCR beta CDR3 regions were amplified. RT-PCR in the first round (using the HTBI primer set) targeted the TCR CDR3. TCRdb re-analysed the multiplex PCR reads in MiXCR, keeping a single row per CDR3 protein. The table shows about half a million distinct CDR3 sequences, with around 15% occurring only once. The source material was blood. These receptors all stem from a woman under 40 with Graves' ophthalmopathy.

The chain carries TRBV11-2 and TRBJ1-4; TRBD1 is a possible D gene (5 bases). CDR1 SGHAT and CDR2 FQNNGV come from the germline V gene. The CDR3 contains 16 residues. V was trimmed by 4 bases and J by 10 bases, leaving 22 bases between them. The CDR3 DNA is TGTGCCAGCAGCTCCCTGACCCGGGACTCCAGAGGAAAACTGTTTTTT. Its protein product is CASSSLTRDSRGKLFF.

The chain is built from TRBV20-1 and TRBJ1-2; D call uncertain. This CDR3 contains 13 residues. Germline values: CDR1 DFQATT, CDR2 SNEGSKA (reference sequence). V lost 3 bases, J lost 2 bases, and 10 bases lay in between. CDR3 protein: CSASWWPNYGYTF. DNA of the CDR3: TGCAGTGCTAGCTGGTGGCCAAACTATGGCTACACCTTC.

This clonotype was observed at least ten times. The chain combines TRBV27 with TRBJ2-7, with 8 bases aligning to TRBD2. The CDR3 spans 16 residues. CDR1 is MNHEY and CDR2 is SMNVEV in the germline V gene (reference sequence). V lost 4 bases and J lost 2; bases outside the gene matches: 10. CDR3 coding DNA: TGTGCCAGCAGTTACCTATCGAGCGGGAGCGCCTACGAGCAGTACTTC. Amino acids: CASSYLSSGSAYEQYF.

This clonotype showed up many times. The rearrangement links TRBV15 to TRBJ2-5; TRBD2 agrees at 14 bases. V was clipped by 1 base and J by 3 bases; unmatched bases: 1. Germline CDR1 and CDR2: LNHNV and YYDKDF (reference sequence). The CDR3 spans 16 residues. DNA of the CDR3: TGTGCCACCAGCAGAGCGGGACTAGCGGGGGAAGAGACCCAGTACTTC. Translating gives CATSRAGLAGEETQYF.

The sample holds a few counts of this clonotype. This rearrangement joins TRBV30 to TRBJ2-7; D perhaps matches TRBD2 (5 bases). Germline CDR1 and CDR2: GTSNPN and SVGIG (reference sequence). The CDR3 length is 18 residues. Trimming cost V 0 bases and J 4 bases, with 25 bases left between them. As DNA, the CDR3 is TGTGCCTGGAGTGTTCTCCAGATGACCTCGGACGGGATTTACGAGCAGTACTTC. It yields the protein CAWSVLQMTSDGIYEQYF.

This clonotype occurred many times. The gene calls are TRBV7-9 and TRBJ2-7; 7 bases match TRBD1. The CDR3 covers 13 residues. The ends lost 5 bases at V and 5 bases at J; junction bases unmatched: 6. Germline loops: CDR1 SEHNR, CDR2 FQNEAQ (reference sequence). The DNA for the CDR3 is TGTGCCAGCAGCGCCTATCAGGGGGACGAGCAGTACTTC. Amino acid sequence: CASSAYQGDEQYF. Full variable domain (rest looked up from reference TRBV7-9 and TRBJ2-7): DTGVSQNPRHKITKRGQNVTFRCDPISEHNRLYWYRQTLGQGPEFLTYFQNEAQLEKSRLLSDRFSAERPKGSFSTLEIQRTEQGDSAMYLCASSAYQGDEQYFGPGTRLTVT.

This clonotype has just a few counts. V and J are TRBV20-1 and TRBJ2-7, with 11 bases fitting TRBD2. The ends lost 3 bases at V and 7 bases at J; junction bases unmatched: 8. Germline V gene sequence: CDR1 DFQATT, CDR2 SNEGSKA (reference sequence). CDR3 length: 14 amino acids. CDR3 residues: CSARLAGGPREQYF. The CDR3 DNA reads TGCAGTGCTAGGTTAGCGGGAGGGCCTCGGGAGCAGTACTTC.

The table lists this clonotype with a few counts. The chain is built from TRBV3-1 and TRBJ2-7; perhaps TRBD1 as D (6 bases). The CDR3 spans 17 residues. V was clipped by 1 base and J by 0 bases, with 16 bases between them. The V gene's germline CDR1 is LGHDT and CDR2 YNNKEL (reference sequence). In nucleotides, the CDR3 is TGTGCCAGCAGCCAAGCATTAGTCGGGACACCCTCCTACGAGCAGTACTTC. Residues: CASSQALVGTPSYEQYF.

This chain joins TRBV29-1 and TRBJ2-7; D is undetermined. Germline-derived CDR1 and CDR2 are SQVTM and ANQGSEA. Trimming removed 0 bases at V and 2 bases at J, with 14 bases between. This CDR3 is built from 15 residues. CDR3 coding DNA: TGCAGCGTTGAAGATCAGGACGGTGGCCCCTACGAGCAGTACTTC. It encodes CSVEDQDGGPYEQYF.

This sequence joins TRBV4-1 and TRBJ2-7, with D perhaps TRBD2 (6 bases). V was cut by 1 base and J by 3 bases, with 16 bases left in between. The V gene's germline CDR1 is MGHRA and CDR2 YSYEKL. The CDR3 runs 16 residues. This CDR3 is CASSQASRRVGYEQYF. CDR3 nucleotides: TGCGCCAGCAGCCAAGCCTCCAGGAGGGTAGGCTACGAGCAGTACTTC.

The sample holds a few counts of this clonotype. The J gene is TRBJ1-5, the V gene TRBV25-1, with 8 positions matching TRBD1. The J segment lost 6 bases and the V segment lost 4 bases, leaving 5 bases of the junction unmatched. The CDR3 totals 14 residues. The germline gives CDR1 MGHDK, CDR2 SYGVNS. CDR3 sequence: CASSAQGAGQPQHF. CDR3 coding DNA: TGTGCCAGCAGTGCCCAGGGGGCGGGTCAGCCCCAGCATTTT.

Many counts were recorded for this clonotype. The chain employs TRBV24-1 and TRBJ1-2, with D perhaps matching TRBD1 (5 bases). V lost 0 bases, J lost 4 bases, and 17 bases lay in between. The CDR3 is 17 amino acids. Germline CDR1 is KGHDR and CDR2 is SFDVKD. CDR3 coding DNA: TGTGCCACCAGTGATTTGTCTTGGACATCCTCGACCTATGGCTACACCTTC. Its translation is CATSDLSWTSSTYGYTF.

This clonotype turned up a few times. The chain uses TRBV4-2 and TRBJ1-2; perhaps TRBD1 as D (6 bases). Between the trimmed V and J ends, which lost 0 bases and 8 bases, there was a span of 16 bases. The CDR3 sequence is 15 residues long. From germline, CDR1 is LGHNA and CDR2 YNFKEQ. In DNA, the CDR3 is TGTGCCAGCAGCCAAGATACTGGACAGTCAGGAGGCTACACCTTC. Its protein is CASSQDTGQSGGYTF.

This clonotype has at least ten counts. The CDR3 region is CASSPMGVGNTEAFF. In nucleotides, the CDR3 is TGTGCCAGCAGTCCAATGGGAGTCGGGAACACTGAAGCTTTCTTT. The chain links TRBV3-1 to TRBJ1-1; D is unclear. Trimming took 6 bases from V and 1 from J, leaving 15 bases between them. The CDR3 totals 15 residues. CDR1 and CDR2 from the germline V gene are LGHDT and YNNKEL (reference sequence). Together with reference TRBV3-1 and TRBJ1-1, the CDR3 gives the full variable domain: DTAVSQTPKYLVTQMGNDKSIKCEQNLGHDTMYWYKQDSKKFLKIMFSYNNKELIINETVPNRFSPKSPDKAHLNLHINSLELGDSAVYFCASSPMGVGNTEAFFGQGTRLTVV.

This sequence joins TRBV12-5 and TRBJ2-1; 12 positions match TRBD2. The germline CDR1 and CDR2 sequences are LGHNT and FRNRAP. CDR3 length equals 16 residues. Germline trimming cut 6 bases from V and 3 bases from J; bases unmatched to any gene: 6. The CDR3 DNA is TGTGCTAGTGGCTTACTAGCGGGAGGCCTCTACAATGAGCAGTTCTTC. Translation: CASGLLAGGLYNEQFF.

This clonotype was counted many times. This chain connects TRBV3-1 to TRBJ2-3; 7 nucleotides line up with TRBD2. The germline gives CDR1 LGHDT, CDR2 YNNKEL (reference sequence). The J segment lost 0 bases and the V segment lost 0 bases, leaving 3 bases of the junction unmatched. This CDR3 region has 16 residues. Here the CDR3 reads CASSQDSGLSTDTQYF. DNA of the CDR3: TGTGCCAGCAGCCAAGATAGCGGGCTGAGCACAGATACGCAGTATTTT.

There are a few counts of this clonotype. This chain uses TRBV28 with TRBJ2-1; D is possibly TRBD1 (6 bases). The CDR3 totals 13 residues. In germline, CDR1 is MDHEN, CDR2 SYDVKM. Trimming stripped 7 bases from V and 4 bases from J, with 11 bases between. CDR3 DNA: TGTGCCAGCACAGGACAGCTATACAATGAGCAGTTCTTC. Its protein product is CASTGQLYNEQFF.

There are many counts of this clonotype. The chain carries TRBV12-3 or TRBV12-4 and TRBJ2-1, with D tentatively TRBD2 (5 bases). Trimming cost V 4 bases and J 6 bases, with 10 bases left between them. The CDR3 loop spans 13 amino acids. The DNA of the CDR3 is TGTGCCAGCAGTTACTCGGGAACCAATGAGCAGTTCTTC. It specifies CASSYSGTNEQFF.

The V and J genes are TRBV6-1 and TRBJ1-5; no clear D gene. Trimming cost V 5 bases and J 0 bases, with 8 bases left between them. Germline CDR1 and CDR2: MNHNS and SASEGT. This CDR3 has 14 residues. In DNA form, the CDR3 reads TGTGCCAGCAGTACAACCGATAGCAATCAGCCCCAGCATTTT. It specifies CASSTTDSNQPQHF.

The chain joins TRBV19 to TRBJ2-3; 7 positions agree with TRBD2. Germline V gives CDR1 LNHDA, CDR2 SQIVND (reference sequence). V lost 3 bases, J lost 0 bases, and 6 bases stayed unmatched. The CDR3 is made up of 16 amino acids. For the CDR3, the DNA is TGTGCCAGTAGTATCTGGGGGGGGACTAGCACAGATACGCAGTATTTT. This translates into CASSIWGGTSTDTQYF.

The rearrangement links TRBV12-3 or TRBV12-4 to TRBJ2-7; 8 bases are shared with TRBD2. The CDR3 consists of 14 residues. J lost 6 bases, V lost 7 bases, and 11 bases had no gene match. The CDR3 coding sequence is TGTGCCAGCACTAACCGGGAGGGTTGGTCCGAGCAGTACTTC. As protein: CASTNREGWSEQYF.

This clonotype occurred many times. This sequence joins TRBV28 and TRBJ2-1; maybe TRBD2 (5 bases). Trimming left V 1 base short and J 2 bases short, with 15 bases between. Germline V lookup: CDR1 MDHEN, CDR2 SYDVKM. The CDR3 is 17 amino acids. DNA for the CDR3: TGTGCCAGCAGTTTATACAAAGCGGATCGGACCTACAATGAGCAGTTCTTC. Residues: CASSLYKADRTYNEQFF.

This clonotype was seen more than once but under ten times. The chain employs TRBV2 and TRBJ2-1, with TRBD2 matching 12 bases. The junction had 3 bases not matched to a gene; V was cut back by 5 bases and J by 4 bases. The CDR3 loop spans 15 amino acids. Per the germline V gene, CDR1 is SNHLY and CDR2 is FYNNEI. The CDR3 coding sequence is TGTGCCAGCAGTATACTAGCGGGAGGTTACAATGAGCAGTTCTTC. Translated: CASSILAGGYNEQFF.